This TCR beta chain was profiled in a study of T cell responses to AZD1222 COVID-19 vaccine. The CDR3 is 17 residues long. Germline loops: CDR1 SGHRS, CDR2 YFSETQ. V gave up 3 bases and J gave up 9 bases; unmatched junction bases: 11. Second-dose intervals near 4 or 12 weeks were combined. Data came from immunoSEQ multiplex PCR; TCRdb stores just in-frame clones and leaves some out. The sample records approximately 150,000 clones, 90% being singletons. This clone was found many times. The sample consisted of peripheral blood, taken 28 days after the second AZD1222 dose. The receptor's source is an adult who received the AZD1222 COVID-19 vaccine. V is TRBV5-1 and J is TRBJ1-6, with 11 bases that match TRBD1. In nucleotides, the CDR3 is TGCGCCAGCAGCTCCCCCCGGACAGGGGGCGCCGCTTCACCCCTCCACTTT. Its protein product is CASSSPRTGGAASPLHF.